This T cell receptor beta chain was recorded in a study of cytomegalovirus exposure and HLA in healthy donors. This CDR3 comprises 17 residues. Germline V CDR1 and CDR2: MRHNA, SNTAGT. V lost 5 bases, J lost 2 bases, and 12 bases stayed unmatched. The study ran its PCR with 60 Vbeta and 13 Jbeta primers. Measured with immunoSEQ multiplex PCR; TCRdb has only the in-frame clones, and not every one. The data show around 150,000 clones, over 60% seen once. The sequence derives from a man aged 30 to 45 in good health and CMV-seronegative. The chain employs TRBV6-4 and TRBJ1-5; 7 bases fit TRBD1. Sequences were obtained from PBMCs. CDR3 sequence (DNA): TGTGCCAGCAGTTTGGGCTGGGCAGGGGGAGGCAATCAGCCCCAGCATTTT. It yields the protein CASSLGWAGGGNQPQHF.